The next 25 T cell receptor beta chains were all read from a single sample in a study of cytomegalovirus exposure and HLA in healthy donors. This PCR relied on a set of 60 Vbeta primers and 13 Jbeta primers. The protocol was immunoSEQ multiplex PCR, while the TCRdb copy is restricted to in-frame clones and leaves out a portion. The sample shows about 140,000 clones, almost 85% of them seen only once. The sequenced sample consisted of PBMCs. These receptors were taken from a man younger than 35 in good health and CMV-seropositive.

The chain employs TRBV14 and TRBJ1-1; D gene ambiguous. This CDR3 spans 13 amino acids. The germline gives CDR1 SGHDN, CDR2 FVKESK. The V gene lost 4 bases and the J gene lost 5 bases, with 11 bases spanning the gap. The CDR3 reads CASSPTRGTEAFF. CDR3 sequence (DNA): TGTGCCAGCAGCCCGACACGAGGGACTGAAGCTTTCTTT.

V is TRBV28 and J is TRBJ1-5, with D possibly being TRBD1 (6 bases). Looked up from germline, CDR1 is MDHEN and CDR2 is SYDVKM. V was trimmed by 7 bases and J by 2 bases, leaving 9 bases between them. CDR3 length: 13 amino acids. The CDR3 loop reads CASTTGRNQPQHF. The CDR3 DNA sequence: TGTGCCAGCACGACAGGCCGCAATCAGCCCCAGCATTTT.

J is TRBJ1-1 and V is TRBV14, with TRBD1 matching 10 bases. The CDR3 extends over 13 amino acids. Germline V gives CDR1 SGHDN, CDR2 FVKESK. With 2 bases clipped from V and 10 bases from J, the junction kept 4 bases outside the gene matches. The CDR3, as DNA: TGTGCCAGCAGCCAACGGACAGGGGGATTAGCTTTCTTT. This translates into CASSQRTGGLAFF. The full variable domain, completed using reference TRBV14 and TRBJ1-1, is EAGVTQFPSHSVIEKGQTVTLRCDPISGHDNLYWYRRVMGKEIKFLLHFVKESKQDESGMPNNRFLAERTGGTYSTLKVQPAELEDSGVYFCASSQRTGGLAFFGQGTRLTVV.

This chain connects TRBV28 to TRBJ1-6, with unresolved D. Germline V gene sequence: CDR1 MDHEN, CDR2 SYDVKM. The ends were cut back, 7 bases at V and 7 bases at J, with 14 bases in the middle. This CDR3 comprises 14 residues. This CDR3 is CASNSFRSNSPLHF. CDR3 DNA sequence: TGTGCCAGCAACTCCTTCCGGAGCAATTCACCCCTCCACTTT.

Of note for this clone: The germline gene is not matched at one end of the junction; a read error may be the cause. The rearrangement uses TRBV10-3 and TRBJ2-5; the match to TRBD2 covers 7 bases. The CDR3 covers 14 residues. From germline, CDR1 is ENHRY and CDR2 SYGVKD. The CDR3 here is CAIRPGLRQKTQYF. The CDR3 nucleotides read TGTGCCATCAGGCCGGGACTACGCCAAAAGACCCAGTACTTC.

The chain joins TRBV5-1 to TRBJ2-5; 7 positions match TRBD2. Trimming at V came to 4 bases and at J to 1 base, leaving 7 bases not matched to a gene. This CDR3 contains 15 residues. CDR1 and CDR2 (germline): SGHRS, YFSETQ. CDR3 protein: CASSMAGESQETQYF. In nucleotides, the CDR3 is TGCGCCAGCAGCATGGCGGGAGAGTCCCAAGAGACCCAGTACTTC.

As regards this clone: The germline gene is not matched at one end of the junction; a read error may be the cause. The V gene is TRBV6-5, the J gene TRBJ1-5; D perhaps matches TRBD1 (5 bases). From germline, CDR1 is MNHEY and CDR2 SVGAGI. The CDR3 covers 12 residues. The CDR3 DNA reads TGCACAGGCTTTTATAGCAATCAGCCCCAGCATTTT. Protein: CTGFYSNQPQHF.

The gene calls are TRBV28 and TRBJ2-7; 9 bases agree with TRBD2. With 6 bases clipped from V and 11 bases from J, the junction kept 14 bases outside the gene matches. This CDR3 has 14 amino acids. Per the germline V gene, CDR1 is MDHEN and CDR2 is SYDVKM. The CDR3 region is CASSQRSSGRREYF. The CDR3 DNA follows: TGTGCCAGCAGCCAACGATCCAGCGGGAGGAGAGAGTACTTC.

The genes are TRBV7-3 and TRBJ2-3; D might be TRBD1 (6 bases). Germline lookup yields CDR1 SGHTA and CDR2 FQGTGA. The CDR3 has 12 amino acids. V gave up 2 bases and J gave up 11 bases, with 11 bases separating them. CDR3 amino acids: CASSLQDSKQYF. The CDR3 nucleotides read TGTGCCAGCAGCTTACAGGACAGCAAGCAGTATTTT.

A word on this clone: Germline and junction disagree at one end, which may indicate a read error. This sequence joins TRBV6-5 and TRBJ2-3; TRBD1 matches 9 bases. This CDR3 has 14 amino acids. Germline CDR1 MNHEY, CDR2 SVGAGI. The CDR3 region has the DNA TGTGCCTGCAGAGGACAGGGGAGCACAGATACGCAGTATTTT. Its translation: CACRGQGSTDTQYF.

This sequence joins TRBV7-6 and TRBJ2-3; no definite D call. CDR3 length: 14 amino acids. V lost 0 bases, J lost 3 bases, and 7 bases lay in between. Germline-derived CDR1 and CDR2 are SGHVS and FNYEAQ. The CDR3 here is CASSLALVTDTQYF. CDR3 nucleotide sequence: TGTGCCAGCAGCTTAGCGCTAGTGACAGATACGCAGTATTTT.

The gene calls are TRBV30 and TRBJ1-1, with 7 bases identical to TRBD1. Losses at the gene ends were 2 bases for V and 6 bases for J; bases not matched to a gene: 3. This CDR3 region has 12 residues. Per the germline V gene, CDR1 is GTSNPN and CDR2 is SVGIG (reference sequence). The CDR3 sequence is CAWSQQGPEAFF. The CDR3 region has the DNA TGTGCCTGGAGTCAACAGGGGCCTGAAGCTTTCTTT.

There are a few counts of this clone. The chain recombines TRBV21-1 with TRBJ2-3; the listed D gene, TRBD2, was not tested against the DNA. TRBV21-1 is listed as a pseudogene. The CDR3 is 18 residues long. Here the CDR3 DNA reads TGTGCCAGCAGCAATGACTTTCGGCACCTGGGTAATGCAGATACGCAGTATTTT. This encodes CASSNDFRHLGNADTQYF.

This clone was seen only once. The CDR3 sequence is CASSPYGGQPNEKLFF. CDR3 sequence (DNA): TGTGCCAGCAGTCCTTATGGGGGACAGCCTAATGAAAAACTGTTTTTT. The chain has TRBV14 and TRBJ1-4, with 7 positions matching TRBD1. Germline trimming cut 6 bases from V and 3 bases from J; bases unmatched to any gene: 10. The CDR3 length is 16 residues. Germline V CDR1 and CDR2: SGHDN, FVKESK.

This clone appeared once. This sequence joins TRBV29-1 and TRBJ2-5, with TRBD1 identical over 7 bases. The J call is doubtful: the DNA matches TRBJ2-7 better. The CDR3 runs 12 residues. The germline CDR1 and CDR2 sequences are SQVTM and ANQGSEA. CDR3 in amino acids: CSMKDRVYEQYF. As DNA, the CDR3 is TGCAGCATGAAAGACAGGGTCTACGAGCAGTACTTC.

The gene calls are TRBV4-1 and TRBJ1-5; D gene ambiguous. The CDR3 has 17 residues. V lost 4 bases and J lost 0, with 16 bases in between. Germline lookup yields CDR1 MGHRA and CDR2 YSYEKL. The CDR3 coding sequence is TGCGCCAGCAGCCCCGATGGGTCGGGTTATAGCAATCAGCCCCAGCATTTT. The encoded protein is CASSPDGSGYSNQPQHF.

V usage is TRBV7-2 and J usage is TRBJ1-5, with D possibly matching TRBD1 (5 bases). CDR1 is SGHTA, CDR2 FQGNSA, per germline. The length of the CDR3 is 13 residues. With 1 base removed from V and 11 bases from J, the gap between germline ends came to 12 bases. The CDR3 here is CASSLGQGEAQHF. As DNA, the CDR3 is TGTGCCAGCAGCTTAGGGCAGGGTGAAGCCCAGCATTTT.

The V gene is TRBV5-6, the J gene TRBJ1-2; D is possibly TRBD1 (5 bases). The germline CDR1 and CDR2 sequences are SGHDT and YYEEEE. The CDR3 loop spans 14 amino acids. V lost 0 bases and J lost 3, with 9 bases in between. The CDR3 DNA reads as TGTGCCAGCAGCTTGGCCAGGGACTACTATGGCTACACCTTC. Residues: CASSLARDYYGYTF. Full variable domain (rest looked up from reference TRBV5-6 and TRBJ1-2): DAGVTQSPTHLIKTRGQQVTLRCSPKSGHDTVSWYQQALGQGPQFIFQYYEEEERQRGNFPDRFSGHQFPNYSSELNVNALLLGDSALYLCASSLARDYYGYTFGSGTRLTVV.

The CDR3 bases are TGCAGTGCTAGGGGAGAGGGCCCCCAGCATTTT. Its translation: CSARGEGPQHF. The chain links TRBV20-1 to TRBJ1-5; D ambiguous. CDR1 and CDR2 (germline): DFQATT, SNEGSKA (reference sequence). The CDR3 runs 11 residues. V lost 3 bases to trimming and J lost 10 bases, with 10 bases between them.

The V gene is TRBV29-1, the J gene TRBJ2-5; a possible D gene is TRBD2 (6 bases). V lost 6 bases and J lost 1, with 21 bases in between. The CDR3 totals 16 residues. Germline assignment: CDR1 SQVTM and CDR2 ANQGSEA. The CDR3 coding sequence is TGCAGCGTACCCACCCTAGGGGAAGCGGGCCAAGAGACCCAGTACTTC. The encoded protein is CSVPTLGEAGQETQYF.

The gene calls are TRBV11-2 and TRBJ2-1; 12 bases line up with TRBD2. The trim removed 4 bases at V and 4 bases at J, leaving 5 bases unmatched. Germline values: CDR1 SGHAT, CDR2 FQNNGV. This CDR3 is built from 16 residues. The CDR3 sequence is CASSSHGLAGYNEQFF. In nucleotides, the CDR3 is TGTGCCAGCAGCTCCCACGGACTAGCGGGGTACAATGAGCAGTTCTTC.

This clone was recorded only once. The gene calls are TRBV6-6 and TRBJ2-7; D is unresolved. This CDR3 contains 12 residues. Germline CDR1 and CDR2: MNHNY and SVGAGI (reference sequence). Trimming pared 4 bases from V and 0 bases from J, leaving 4 bases between. The CDR3 protein is CASSSISYEQYF. The DNA for the CDR3 is TGTGCCAGCAGTTCTATCTCCTACGAGCAGTACTTC.

The J gene is TRBJ2-7, the V gene TRBV6-1, with 7 bases that match TRBD1. With V trimmed by 6 bases and J by 4 bases, 9 bases remained unmatched. Germline values: CDR1 MNHNS, CDR2 SASEGT. The CDR3 has 14 residues. The CDR3 nucleotides are TGTGCCAGCAGAATCAAGGGGGCTAGGTACGAGCAGTACTTC. Amino acid sequence: CASRIKGARYEQYF.

The chain has TRBV4-1 and TRBJ1-5, with D uncertain. The CDR3 consists of 16 residues. The V and J ends lost 1 base and 0 bases respectively, with 10 bases between them. Germline assignment: CDR1 MGHRA and CDR2 YSYEKL. CDR3 region: CASSQVGGDSNQPQHF. The CDR3 nucleotides are TGCGCCAGCAGCCAAGTAGGCGGGGATAGCAATCAGCCCCAGCATTTT.

The J gene is TRBJ1-1, the V gene TRBV4-1; D might be TRBD1 (6 bases). The germline V gene has CDR1 MGHRA and CDR2 YSYEKL. V dropped 1 base and J dropped 4 bases, with 25 bases sitting between them. This CDR3 is 19 amino acids long. Written as DNA, the CDR3 is TGCGCCAGCAGCCAAGTTCTTAAAAGACTCCGGGACATCTTCACTGAAGCTTTCTTT. Translating gives CASSQVLKRLRDIFTEAFF.